Listed here are 20 T cell receptor beta chains from one sample, sequenced in a study of control samples from healthy donors and cancer patients. Assay: immunoSEQ multiplex PCR; the TCRdb copy retains only in-frame clones and omits some. This sample has 190,000 or so clones, with approximately 92% found just once. The material sequenced was blood. The receptors were gathered from a man between 18 and 35 years old in good health.

The CDR3 region has the DNA TGTGCCTGGAGTCCCCAGGGGGGGTCCTATAATTCACCCCTCCACTTT. It is translated as CAWSPQGGSYNSPLHF. The chain has TRBV30 and TRBJ1-6; 7 positions agree with TRBD1. The CDR3 is 16 amino acids. Germline CDR1 reads GTSNPN; CDR2 reads SVGIG (reference sequence). The V and J ends lost 2 bases and 1 base, in that order; junction bases with no gene match: 5.

The chain has TRBV7-2 and TRBJ2-7; D is unclear. Germline V CDR1 and CDR2: SGHTA, FQGNSA. V was cut by 2 bases and J by 6 bases, with 20 bases left in between. The CDR3 sequence is 16 residues long. The CDR3 region has the DNA TGTGCCAGCAGCTTATTAGGAGTGAGGCAGACGGTCGAGCAGTACTTC. Protein: CASSLLGVRQTVEQYF.

The gene calls are TRBV6-2 or TRBV6-3 and TRBJ1-5, with D maybe TRBD1 (6 bases). The CDR3 contains 13 residues. Germline-derived CDR1 and CDR2 are MNHEY and SVGEGT. Trimming shortened V by 4 bases and J by 6 bases, and 10 bases separated the two germline ends. The CDR3 sequence: CASSFRGSQPQHF. In DNA, the CDR3 is TGTGCCAGCAGTTTCAGGGGTTCTCAGCCCCAGCATTTT.

The chain couples TRBV13 to TRBJ2-3; D not resolved. V was shortened by 1 base and J by 3 bases, with 8 bases between the two germline ends. The CDR3 is made up of 14 amino acids. CDR1 and CDR2 from the germline V gene are PRHDT and FYEKMQ (reference sequence). CDR3 sequence (DNA): TGTGCCAGCAGCTTAGCTGTGGGTACAGATACGCAGTATTTT. It codes for CASSLAVGTDTQYF.

The chain couples TRBV12-3 or TRBV12-4 to TRBJ2-7, with unresolved D. Trimming stripped 1 base from V and 1 base from J, with 5 bases between. The CDR3 covers 13 residues. The CDR3 nucleotides are TGTGCCAGCAGTTTAGTCGGATCCTACGAGCAGTACTTC. As protein: CASSLVGSYEQYF.

The genes are TRBV5-1 and TRBJ1-1; no clear D gene. The length of the CDR3 is 14 residues. Germline V lookup: CDR1 SGHRS, CDR2 YFSETQ. V gave up 2 bases and J gave up 1 base, with 9 bases separating them. The CDR3 sequence: CASSLARQNTEAFF. CDR3 sequence (DNA): TGCGCCAGCAGCTTAGCCAGACAGAACACTGAAGCTTTCTTT. The full variable domain, in which reference TRBV5-1 and TRBJ1-1 provide the parts outside the CDR3, is KAGVTQTPRYLIKTRGQQVTLSCSPISGHRSVSWYQQTPGQGLQFLFEYFSETQRNKGNFPGRFSGRQFSNSRSEMNVSTLELGDSALYLCASSLARQNTEAFFGQGTRLTVV.

The V call is TRBV6-5, the J call TRBJ1-2; D is unresolved. The CDR3 spans 14 residues. V was trimmed by 2 bases and J by 4 bases, leaving 11 bases between them. Per the germline V gene, CDR1 is MNHEY and CDR2 is SVGAGI. Here the CDR3 reads CASSYDPPVYGYTF. CDR3 DNA sequence: TGTGCCAGCAGTTACGATCCACCGGTCTATGGCTACACCTTC.

Only a few counts were recorded for this clone. This rearrangement joins TRBV7-2 to TRBJ2-2; possibly TRBD2 for D (6 bases). This CDR3 comprises 14 residues. The germline gives CDR1 SGHTA, CDR2 FQGNSA. V shed 5 bases and J shed 1 base, with 8 bases lying between them. As DNA, the CDR3 is TGTGCCAGCAGCATGGGACTGAACACCGGGGAGCTGTTTTTT. Translating it yields CASSMGLNTGELFF.

This chain connects TRBV18 to TRBJ2-2, with TRBD1 matching over 10 bases. CDR3 length equals 16 residues. The V gene end was trimmed by 3 bases and the J gene end by 6 bases; junction bases not matched to a gene: 7. Germline CDR1 KGHSH, CDR2 LQKENI. The CDR3 sequence is CASSPPRTGGAGELFF. CDR3 nucleotide sequence: TGTGCCAGCTCACCCCCCCGGACAGGGGGAGCCGGGGAGCTGTTTTTT. The complete variable domain, with remaining parts taken from reference TRBV18 and TRBJ2-2, reads NAGVMQNPRHLVRRRGQEARLRCSPMKGHSHVYWYRQLPEEGLKFMVYLQKENIIDESGMPKERFSAEFPKEGPSILRIQQVVRGDSAAYFCASSPPRTGGAGELFFGEGSRLTVL.

This clone has a single count. The CDR3 is CATSDPTSGNEQYF. The CDR3 DNA reads TGTGCCACCAGTGACCCGACTAGTGGAAACGAGCAGTACTTC. The rearrangement uses TRBV24-1 and TRBJ2-7; maybe TRBD2 (6 bases). Trimming pared 4 bases from V and 5 bases from J, leaving 14 bases between. Germline CDR1 and CDR2: KGHDR and SFDVKD. This CDR3 has 14 residues.

V gene TRBV19 combines with J gene TRBJ1-5; the D gene is possibly TRBD1 (5 bases). V was clipped by 4 bases and J by 2 bases, with 15 bases between them. CDR3 length equals 16 residues. CDR1 and CDR2 from the germline V gene are LNHDA and SQIVND (reference sequence). CDR3 region: CASSSPREIGNQPQHF. DNA for the CDR3: TGTGCCAGTAGTAGTCCCAGGGAAATCGGCAATCAGCCCCAGCATTTT.

CDR3 DNA: TGTGCCAGCAGCTCCCAGGGTAGAGTCTGGGCAGATACGCAGTATTTT. This translates into CASSSQGRVWADTQYF. The chain couples TRBV2 to TRBJ2-3; D might be TRBD1 (5 bases). Trimming pared 6 bases from V and 4 bases from J, leaving 20 bases between. CDR3 length: 16 amino acids. CDR1 and CDR2 (germline): SNHLY, FYNNEI.

The rearrangement joins TRBV2 to TRBJ2-7, with a possible D match to TRBD1 (5 bases). V gave up 4 bases and J gave up 2 bases, with 15 bases separating them. The CDR3 spans 15 residues. Germline CDR1 SNHLY, CDR2 FYNNEI. The CDR3 here is CASSVGGAQTYEQYF. DNA for the CDR3: TGTGCCAGCAGTGTAGGTGGGGCTCAGACCTACGAGCAGTACTTC.

A note on this clone: The junction does not match germline at one end; this may be a read error. The chain carries TRBV7-9 and TRBJ1-5; perhaps TRBD1 as D (6 bases). The length of the CDR3 is 16 residues. The germline V gene has CDR1 SEHNR and CDR2 FQNEAQ (reference sequence). DNA for the CDR3: TGTGCCAGCGGCTTATCGACAGGTTTGGGCAATCAGCCCCAGCATTTT. It yields the protein CASGLSTGLGNQPQHF.

The rearrangement links TRBV5-4 to TRBJ2-1; TRBD2 is a possible D gene (5 bases). This CDR3 has 15 amino acids. Per the germline V gene, CDR1 is SGHNT and CDR2 is YYREEE (reference sequence). Trimming shortened V by 0 bases and J by 4 bases, and 11 bases separated the two germline ends. The CDR3 region has the DNA TGTGCCAGCAGCTTGGCGGGGTTAGCATACAATGAGCAGTTCTTC. It codes for CASSLAGLAYNEQFF.

The chain carries TRBV27 and TRBJ1-2, with D unclear. CDR3 length: 15 amino acids. The V gene's germline CDR1 is MNHEY and CDR2 SMNVEV (reference sequence). V shed 3 bases and J shed 6 bases, with 17 bases lying between them. Here the CDR3 reads CASSFKGYGLNGYTF. CDR3 in DNA: TGTGCCAGCAGTTTTAAAGGGTATGGGCTTAATGGCTACACCTTC.

This clone was counted once. The CDR3 nucleotides are TGTGCCAGCAGTTGGGGGGGACTAGCGGGGTCGGATACGCAGTATTTT. The encoded protein is CASSWGGLAGSDTQYF. The chain joins TRBV6-5 to TRBJ2-3, with 13 bases fitting TRBD2. The V gene end was trimmed by 4 bases and the J gene end by 6 bases; junction bases not matched to a gene: 7. CDR1 is MNHEY, CDR2 SVGAGI, per germline. The CDR3 length is 16 residues.

The chain combines TRBV5-1 with TRBJ2-2, with 10 bases lining up with TRBD1. This CDR3 is 16 amino acids long. Germline trimming cut 4 bases from V and 0 bases from J; bases unmatched to any gene: 3. Germline CDR1 SGHRS, CDR2 YFSETQ. For the CDR3, the DNA is TGCGCCAGCAGCAGAGGGACAGGGGCGAACACCGGGGAGCTGTTTTTT. Translated, it gives CASSRGTGANTGELFF. The full variable domain, completed using reference TRBV5-1 and TRBJ2-2, is KAGVTQTPRYLIKTRGQQVTLSCSPISGHRSVSWYQQTPGQGLQFLFEYFSETQRNKGNFPGRFSGRQFSNSRSEMNVSTLELGDSALYLCASSRGTGANTGELFFGEGSRLTVL.

The chain uses TRBV5-4 and TRBJ2-1; TRBD2 matches 8 bases. The CDR3 spans 16 residues. CDR1 SGHNT and CDR2 YYREEE come from the germline V gene (reference sequence). Trimming cost V 4 bases and J 2 bases; bases outside gene matches: 8. The CDR3 reads CASSVGAGAPYNEQFF. CDR3 DNA: TGTGCCAGCAGCGTGGGAGCGGGGGCCCCCTACAATGAGCAGTTCTTC.

The CDR3 DNA is TGCAGCGTTGTCGGACAGGGGCTTAACATTCAGTACTTC. Its protein is CSVVGQGLNIQYF. The V call is TRBV29-1, the J call TRBJ2-4, with 9 bases aligning to TRBD1. The trim removed 4 bases at V and 7 bases at J, leaving 5 bases unmatched. Germline V lookup: CDR1 SQVTM, CDR2 ANQGSEA. The CDR3 is made up of 13 amino acids.